Shown below are 12 T cell receptor beta chains from a single sample sequenced in a study of identifying expanded T cells in peripheral blood. Using immunoSEQ multiplex PCR, the repertoire was profiled, and TCRdb retains in-frame clones only, with some absent. The data contain roughly 100,000 clones, roughly 90% of them singletons. Specimen: blood. The receptors derive from a person aged 18-70 years in good health.

J is TRBJ2-4 and V is TRBV10-1; D ambiguous. Trimming removed 6 bases from V and 4 bases from J, with 7 bases in between. Germline CDR1 WNHNN, CDR2 SYGVQD (reference sequence). The CDR3 length is 12 residues. The CDR3 sequence: CASSDIKNIQYF. DNA for the CDR3: TGCGCCAGCAGCGATATAAAAAACATTCAGTACTTC.

The chain uses TRBV4-1 and TRBJ2-2, with 7 nucleotides matching TRBD2. Germline values: CDR1 MGHRA, CDR2 YSYEKL. V dropped 0 bases and J dropped 2; count of bases not matched to a gene: 9. There are 18 residues in the CDR3. The CDR3 region has the DNA TGCGCCAGCAGCCAAGATACCCCGCTAGCGGTAAACACCGGGGAGCTGTTTTTT. Amino acid sequence: CASSQDTPLAVNTGELFF.

V usage is TRBV18 and J usage is TRBJ2-7, with a possible D match to TRBD2 (6 bases). CDR1 is KGHSH and CDR2 is LQKENI in the germline V gene. This CDR3 region has 15 residues. V lost 6 bases and J 2 bases, leaving 17 bases between the germline ends. CDR3 bases: TGTGCCAGCTCCTCTCAGACGGGAGCAGCCTACGAGCAGTACTTC. Translating gives CASSSQTGAAYEQYF.

The count of this clone is one. This chain links TRBV6-5 with TRBJ2-7; TRBD1 matches at 10 bases. V shed 7 bases, J shed 3 bases, and the junction held 9 bases outside the gene matches. CDR1 is MNHEY, CDR2 SVGAGI, per germline. There are 15 residues in the CDR3. The CDR3 nucleotides are TGTGCCAGCACCCAGACCGGGACAGGGGTCTACGAGCAGTACTTC. It specifies CASTQTGTGVYEQYF.

The CDR3 nucleotides read TGTGCCAGCTCACCAAGAAGCCAGGGGGTGACATATGGCTACACCTTC. Its translation: CASSPRSQGVTYGYTF. The rearrangement uses TRBV18 and TRBJ1-2; 7 nucleotides line up with TRBD1. The CDR3 runs 16 residues. Trimming cost V 2 bases and J 5 bases; bases outside gene matches: 11. Germline CDR1 reads KGHSH; CDR2 reads LQKENI.

This chain uses TRBV5-6 with TRBJ1-5, with D possibly being TRBD1 (6 bases). The V gene lost 4 bases and the J gene lost 5 bases, with 13 bases spanning the gap. Per the germline V gene, CDR1 is SGHDT and CDR2 is YYEEEE. CDR3 length: 14 residues. CDR3 in DNA: TGTGCCAGCAGCGTCCGGGACAAGGATCAGCCCCAGCATTTT. It specifies CASSVRDKDQPQHF.

This clone was seen once. The gene calls are TRBV6-5 and TRBJ1-5; 7 nucleotides match TRBD1. Germline V CDR1 and CDR2: MNHEY, SVGAGI. This CDR3 has 13 residues. V shed 7 bases, J shed 4 bases, and the junction held 4 bases outside the gene matches. The CDR3 protein is CASIQTGNQPQHF. For the CDR3, the DNA is TGTGCCAGCATTCAGACAGGGAATCAGCCCCAGCATTTT.

For the CDR3, the DNA is TGTGCCAGCAGTTACTCGAGGACAGGGGAGATAACGCAGTACTTC. Translated, it gives CASSYSRTGEITQYF. This chain uses TRBV6-5 with TRBJ2-7; 9 bases are shared with TRBD1. Germline V CDR1 and CDR2: MNHEY, SVGAGI. J lost 9 bases, V lost 0 bases, and 9 bases had no gene match. The CDR3 contains 15 residues.

This clone was counted a few times. The chain has TRBV27 and TRBJ2-7, with a tentative D call TRBD1 (6 bases). V dropped 10 bases and J dropped 5 bases, with 15 bases sitting between them. This CDR3 comprises 12 residues. Per the germline V gene, CDR1 is MNHEY and CDR2 is SMNVEV (reference sequence). The CDR3 nucleotides read TGTGCCACCAAAAATCAGGGGAACGAGCAGTACTTC. Translated: CATKNQGNEQYF.

This chain joins TRBV28 and TRBJ2-1; D is perhaps TRBD2 (7 bases). Germline assignment: CDR1 MDHEN and CDR2 SYDVKM. The V gene lost 5 bases and the J gene lost 5 bases, with 16 bases spanning the gap. The CDR3 is 15 residues long. CDR3 nucleotides: TGTGCCAGCAGTCTGTTTAACGGGGGGCACAATGAGCAGTTCTTC. Protein: CASSLFNGGHNEQFF.

The chain is built from TRBV10-3 and TRBJ2-3; D not resolved. Germline CDR1 ENHRY, CDR2 SYGVKD. The length of the CDR3 is 12 residues. The CDR3 protein is CAVGGDTDTQYF. Written as DNA, the CDR3 is TGTGCGGTAGGCGGAGACACAGATACGCAGTATTTT.

The chain combines TRBV5-6 with TRBJ1-1; tentative D call: TRBD1 (5 bases). The V gene's germline CDR1 is SGHDT and CDR2 YYEEEE. V was cut by 5 bases and J by 1 base, with 12 bases left in between. The length of the CDR3 is 14 residues. The CDR3 bases are TGTGCCAGCAGTTTCGGGACGGCGAACACTGAAGCTTTCTTT. It codes for CASSFGTANTEAFF.